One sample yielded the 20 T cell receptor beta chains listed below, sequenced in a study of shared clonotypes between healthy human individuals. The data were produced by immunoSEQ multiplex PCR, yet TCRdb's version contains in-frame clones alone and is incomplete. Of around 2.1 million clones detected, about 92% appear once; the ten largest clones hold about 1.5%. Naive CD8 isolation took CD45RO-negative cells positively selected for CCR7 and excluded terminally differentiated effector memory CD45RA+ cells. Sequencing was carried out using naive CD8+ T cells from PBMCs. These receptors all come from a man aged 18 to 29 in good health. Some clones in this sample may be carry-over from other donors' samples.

DNA for the CDR3: TGTGCCAGCAGACTGTTCTCGGGAGGGCCATGGACCGGGGAGCTGTTTTTT. As protein: CASRLFSGGPWTGELFF. This chain links TRBV11-2 with TRBJ2-2; 8 nucleotides agree with TRBD2. The CDR3 is 17 residues long. Per germline, CDR1 SGHAT and CDR2 FQNNGV. J lost 5 bases, V lost 6 bases, and 14 bases had no gene match.

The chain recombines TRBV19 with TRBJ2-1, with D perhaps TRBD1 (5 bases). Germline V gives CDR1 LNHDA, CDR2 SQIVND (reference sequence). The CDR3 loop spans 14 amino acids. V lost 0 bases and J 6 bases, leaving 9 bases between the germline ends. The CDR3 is CASSIDRTINEQFF. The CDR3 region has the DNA TGTGCCAGTAGTATAGACAGGACAATCAATGAGCAGTTCTTC.

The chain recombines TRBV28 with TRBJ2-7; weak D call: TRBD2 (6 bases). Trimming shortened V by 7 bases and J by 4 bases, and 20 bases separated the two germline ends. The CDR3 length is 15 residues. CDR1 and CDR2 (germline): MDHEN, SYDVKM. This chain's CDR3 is CASNYFPRRGYEQYF. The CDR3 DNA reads TGTGCCAGCAATTATTTCCCCCGGCGGGGTTACGAGCAGTACTTC.

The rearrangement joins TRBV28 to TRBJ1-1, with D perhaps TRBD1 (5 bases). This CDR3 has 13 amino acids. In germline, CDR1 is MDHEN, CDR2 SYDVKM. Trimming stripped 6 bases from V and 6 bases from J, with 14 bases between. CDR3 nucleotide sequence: TGTGCCAGCAGCCCACTGGGGCGCCCTGAAGCTTTCTTT. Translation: CASSPLGRPEAFF.

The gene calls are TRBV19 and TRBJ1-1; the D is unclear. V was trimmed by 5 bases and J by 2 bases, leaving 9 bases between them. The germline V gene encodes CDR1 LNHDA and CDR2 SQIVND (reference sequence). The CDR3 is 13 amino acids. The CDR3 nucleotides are TGTGCCAGTAGTGCGATTATCAACACTGAAGCTTTCTTT. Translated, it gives CASSAIINTEAFF.

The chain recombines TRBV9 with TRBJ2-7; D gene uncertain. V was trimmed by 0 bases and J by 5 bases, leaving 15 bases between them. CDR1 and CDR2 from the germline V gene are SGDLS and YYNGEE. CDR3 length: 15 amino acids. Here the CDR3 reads CASSVGVEVGNEQYF. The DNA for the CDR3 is TGTGCCAGCAGCGTAGGGGTTGAGGTGGGGAACGAGCAGTACTTC.

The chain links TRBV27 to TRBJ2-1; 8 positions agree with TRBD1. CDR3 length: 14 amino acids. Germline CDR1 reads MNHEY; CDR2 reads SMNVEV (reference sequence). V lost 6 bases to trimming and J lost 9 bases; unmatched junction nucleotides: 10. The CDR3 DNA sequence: TGTGCCAGCAGGGACAGGGAAAATTTGGCTGAGCAGTTCTTC. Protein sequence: CASRDRENLAEQFF.

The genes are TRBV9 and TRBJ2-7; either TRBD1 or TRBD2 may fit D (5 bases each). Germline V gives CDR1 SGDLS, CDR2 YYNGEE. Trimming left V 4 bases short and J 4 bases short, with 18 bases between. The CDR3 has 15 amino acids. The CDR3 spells CASSTDEDWGYEQYF. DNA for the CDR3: TGTGCCAGCAGCACCGACGAGGACTGGGGGTACGAGCAGTACTTC.

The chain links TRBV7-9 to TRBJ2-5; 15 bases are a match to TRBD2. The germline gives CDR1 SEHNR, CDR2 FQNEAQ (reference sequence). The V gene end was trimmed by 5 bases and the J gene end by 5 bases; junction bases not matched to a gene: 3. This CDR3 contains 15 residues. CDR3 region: CASSAGLAGGETQYF. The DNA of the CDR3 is TGTGCCAGCAGCGCCGGACTAGCGGGGGGGGAGACCCAGTACTTC.

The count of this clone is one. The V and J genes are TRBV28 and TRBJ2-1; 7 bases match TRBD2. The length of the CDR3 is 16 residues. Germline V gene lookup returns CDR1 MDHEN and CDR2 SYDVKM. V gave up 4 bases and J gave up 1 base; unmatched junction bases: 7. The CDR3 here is CASSSERDGSYNEQFF. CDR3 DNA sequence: TGTGCCAGCAGTTCCGAGCGGGATGGGTCCTACAATGAGCAGTTCTTC.

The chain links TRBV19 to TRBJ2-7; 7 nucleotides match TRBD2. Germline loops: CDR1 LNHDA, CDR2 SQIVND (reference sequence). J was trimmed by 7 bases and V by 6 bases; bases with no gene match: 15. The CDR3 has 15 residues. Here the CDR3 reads CASREGILASDEQYF. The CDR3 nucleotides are TGTGCCAGTAGAGAGGGGATACTAGCGTCGGATGAGCAGTACTTC.

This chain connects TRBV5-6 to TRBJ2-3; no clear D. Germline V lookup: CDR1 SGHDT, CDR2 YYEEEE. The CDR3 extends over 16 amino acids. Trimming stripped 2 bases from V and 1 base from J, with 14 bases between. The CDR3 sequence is CASSLLPWVRTDTQYF. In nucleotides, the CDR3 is TGTGCCAGCAGCTTACTCCCATGGGTACGCACAGATACGCAGTATTTT.

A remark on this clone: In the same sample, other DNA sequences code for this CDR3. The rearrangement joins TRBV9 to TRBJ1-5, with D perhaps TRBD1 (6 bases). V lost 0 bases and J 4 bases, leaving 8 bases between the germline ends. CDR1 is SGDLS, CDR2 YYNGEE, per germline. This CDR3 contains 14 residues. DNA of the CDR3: TGTGCCAGCAGCGTAGATACAGGGAATCAGCCCCAGCATTTT. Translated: CASSVDTGNQPQHF.

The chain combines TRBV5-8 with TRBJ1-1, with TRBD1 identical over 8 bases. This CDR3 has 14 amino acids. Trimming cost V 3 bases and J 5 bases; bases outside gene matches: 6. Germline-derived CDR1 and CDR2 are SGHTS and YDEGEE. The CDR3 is CASSSWTGRTEAFF. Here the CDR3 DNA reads TGTGCCAGCAGCTCATGGACAGGGCGAACTGAAGCTTTCTTT.

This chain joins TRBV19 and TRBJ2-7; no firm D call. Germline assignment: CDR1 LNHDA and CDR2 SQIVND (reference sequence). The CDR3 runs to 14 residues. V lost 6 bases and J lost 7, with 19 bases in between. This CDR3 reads CASSPGSYPWEQYF. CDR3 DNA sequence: TGTGCCAGTAGCCCCGGGTCCTACCCTTGGGAGCAGTACTTC.

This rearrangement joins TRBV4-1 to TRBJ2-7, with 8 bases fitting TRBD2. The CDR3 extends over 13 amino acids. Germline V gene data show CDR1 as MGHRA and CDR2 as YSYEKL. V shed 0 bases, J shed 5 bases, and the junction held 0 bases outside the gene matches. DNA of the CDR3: TGCGCCAGCAGCCAAGACGGGGGGGACGAGCAGTACTTC. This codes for CASSQDGGDEQYF.

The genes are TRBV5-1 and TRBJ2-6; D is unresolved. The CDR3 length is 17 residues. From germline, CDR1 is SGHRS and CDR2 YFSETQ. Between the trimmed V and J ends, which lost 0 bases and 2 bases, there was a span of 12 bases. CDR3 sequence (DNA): TGCGCCAGCAGCTTGGCGGTCCCCAAGACTGGGGCCAACGTCCTGACTTTC. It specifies CASSLAVPKTGANVLTF.

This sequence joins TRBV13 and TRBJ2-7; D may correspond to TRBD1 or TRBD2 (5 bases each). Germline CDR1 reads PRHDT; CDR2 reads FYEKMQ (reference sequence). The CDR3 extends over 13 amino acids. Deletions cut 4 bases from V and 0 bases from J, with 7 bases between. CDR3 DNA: TGTGCCAGCAGCTGGGGGAGCTCCTACGAGCAGTACTTC. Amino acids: CASSWGSSYEQYF.

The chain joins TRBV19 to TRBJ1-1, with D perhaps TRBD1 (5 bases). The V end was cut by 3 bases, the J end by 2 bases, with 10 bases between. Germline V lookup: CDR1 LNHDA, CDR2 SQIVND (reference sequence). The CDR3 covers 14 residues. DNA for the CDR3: TGTGCCAGTAGTATCTCGGGGCCTAACACTGAAGCTTTCTTT. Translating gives CASSISGPNTEAFF.

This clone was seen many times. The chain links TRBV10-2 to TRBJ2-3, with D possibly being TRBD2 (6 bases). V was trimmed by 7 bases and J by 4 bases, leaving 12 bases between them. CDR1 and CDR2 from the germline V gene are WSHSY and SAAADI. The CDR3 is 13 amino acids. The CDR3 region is CASNRGWADTQYF. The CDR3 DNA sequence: TGCGCCAGCAATCGGGGGTGGGCAGATACGCAGTATTTT.